What follows is one T cell receptor beta chain and its context. The antigen is unknown. This CDR3 comprises 14 residues. The J segment lost 1 base and the V segment lost 5 bases, leaving 5 bases of the junction unmatched. Germline V gene lookup returns CDR1 SSHAT and CDR2 FNYEAQ (reference sequence). This sample is part of a study of T cells in Graves' hyperthyroidism and ophthalmopathy. RNA transcripts gave rise to amplified TCR beta CDR3 regions. First-round RT-PCR targeting the TCR CDR3 was performed with the HTBI primer set. TCRdb re-called the multiplex PCR reads through MiXCR, storing one row per CDR3 protein. The table has a few hundred thousand distinct CDR3 sequences, under 15% seen once. Diagnoses used clinical symptoms, serum thyroxine and TRAb, thyroid ultrasound and orbital computed tomography. Findings and caveats of the study: Ophthalmopathy was told apart from stable hyperthyroidism by a 13 V-J model. Prediction of ophthalmopathy progression came a median around 6 months pre-onset.

V gene TRBV7-7 combines with J gene TRBJ2-7, with 7 nucleotides matching TRBD1. The source is a woman aged 25 to 45 with Graves' hyperthyroidism. The material sequenced was blood. As DNA, the CDR3 is TGTGCCAGCAGCCAGGACAGGATATCCTACGAGCAGTACTTC. It specifies CASSQDRISYEQYF.